The present TCR beta chain was sequenced within a study of blood T cell repertoires in COVID-19. In the study overall: COVID-19 samples from acute and convalescent phases originated in the United States, Italy and Spain.

Authors' data handling: Nucleated cell number was recorded as an estimate derived from reference gene primer amplification. The assay was immunoSEQ multiplex PCR, and TCRdb's table has in-frame clones only and misses some. That table supplies the V and J calls and clone size; D and trimming were determined from the DNA. Among about 330,000 clones listed, 83% were seen once. Germline V gives CDR1 SGHKS, CDR2 YYEKEE (reference sequence). V gave up 3 bases and J gave up 0 bases, with 10 bases separating them. The CDR3 runs to 14 residues. The chain is built from TRBV5-5 and TRBJ2-7; weak D call: TRBD2 (5 bases). The specimen sequenced was peripheral blood. This receptor was identified in a woman between 45 and 60 years old with acute or convalescent COVID-19. The CDR3 region is CASSSSGDSYEQYF. The CDR3 DNA sequence: TGTGCCAGCAGCTCATCCGGGGACTCCTACGAGCAGTACTTC. Using reference TRBV5-5 and TRBJ2-7 for the parts outside the CDR3, the full variable domain is DAGVTQSPTHLIKTRGQQVTLRCSPISGHKSVSWYQQVLGQGPQFIFQYYEKEERGRGNFPDRFSARQFPNYSSELNVNALLLGDSALYLCASSSSGDSYEQYFGPGTRLTVT.